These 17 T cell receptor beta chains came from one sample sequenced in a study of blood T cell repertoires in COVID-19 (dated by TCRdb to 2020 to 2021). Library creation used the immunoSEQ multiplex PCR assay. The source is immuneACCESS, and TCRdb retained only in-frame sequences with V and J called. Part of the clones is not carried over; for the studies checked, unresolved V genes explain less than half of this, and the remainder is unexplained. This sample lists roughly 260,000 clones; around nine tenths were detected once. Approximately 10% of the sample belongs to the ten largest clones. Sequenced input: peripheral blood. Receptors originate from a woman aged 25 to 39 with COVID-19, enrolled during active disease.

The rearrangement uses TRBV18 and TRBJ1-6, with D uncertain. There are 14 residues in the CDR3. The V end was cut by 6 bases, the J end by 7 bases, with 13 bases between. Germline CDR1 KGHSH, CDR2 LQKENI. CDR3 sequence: CASSTGIGNSPLHF. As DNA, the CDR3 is TGTGCCAGCTCTACGGGAATAGGGAATTCACCCCTCCACTTT.

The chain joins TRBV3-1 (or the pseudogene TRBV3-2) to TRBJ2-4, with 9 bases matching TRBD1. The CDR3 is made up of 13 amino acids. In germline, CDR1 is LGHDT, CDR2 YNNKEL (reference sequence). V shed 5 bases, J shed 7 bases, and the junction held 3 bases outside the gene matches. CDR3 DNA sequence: TGTGCCAGCAGCGGGGACAGGGTGAACATTCAGTACTTC. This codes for CASSGDRVNIQYF.

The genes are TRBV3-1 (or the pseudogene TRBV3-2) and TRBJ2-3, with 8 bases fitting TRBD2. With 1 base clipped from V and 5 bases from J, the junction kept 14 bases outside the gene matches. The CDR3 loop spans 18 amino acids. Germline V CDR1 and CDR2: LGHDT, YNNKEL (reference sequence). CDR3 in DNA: TGTGCCAGCAGCCAAGTCTCATTCGCGGGAGGAGGCAGAGATACGCAGTATTTT. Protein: CASSQVSFAGGGRDTQYF.

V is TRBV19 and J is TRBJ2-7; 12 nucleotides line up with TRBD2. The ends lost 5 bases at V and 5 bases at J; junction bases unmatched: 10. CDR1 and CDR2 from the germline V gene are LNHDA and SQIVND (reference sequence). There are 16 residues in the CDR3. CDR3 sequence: CASSLHTTSGSHEQYF. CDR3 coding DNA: TGTGCCAGTAGTCTTCACACGACTAGCGGGAGCCACGAGCAGTACTTC.

DNA of the CDR3: TGCGCCAGCAGAAGGTCGAGCGAGGATCAGCCCCAGCATTTT. Amino acids: CASRRSSEDQPQHF. The V gene is TRBV10-2, the J gene TRBJ1-5; D is unclear. There are 14 residues in the CDR3. V was clipped by 6 bases and J by 5 bases, with 14 bases between them. Germline-derived CDR1 and CDR2 are WSHSY and SAAADI.

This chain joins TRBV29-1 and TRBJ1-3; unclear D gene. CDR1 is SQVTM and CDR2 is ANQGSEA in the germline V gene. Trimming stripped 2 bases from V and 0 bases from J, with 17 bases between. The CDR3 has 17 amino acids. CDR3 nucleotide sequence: TGCAGCGTTGAAAATGCGAGGGAAGGGTCCTCTGGAAACACCATATATTTT. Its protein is CSVENAREGSSGNTIYF.

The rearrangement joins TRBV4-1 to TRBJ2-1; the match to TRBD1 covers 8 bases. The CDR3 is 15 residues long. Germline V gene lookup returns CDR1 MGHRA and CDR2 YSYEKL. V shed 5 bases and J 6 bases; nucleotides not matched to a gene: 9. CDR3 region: CASSVRLQGANEQFF. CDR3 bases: TGCGCCAGCAGCGTCCGACTCCAGGGGGCCAATGAGCAGTTCTTC.

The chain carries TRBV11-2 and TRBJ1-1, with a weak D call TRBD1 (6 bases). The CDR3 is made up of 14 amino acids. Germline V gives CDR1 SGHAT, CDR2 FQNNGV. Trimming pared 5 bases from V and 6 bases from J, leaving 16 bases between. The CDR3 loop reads CASSRMQGTAEAFF. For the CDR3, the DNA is TGTGCCAGCAGCCGTATGCAGGGGACCGCTGAAGCTTTCTTT.

As DNA, the CDR3 is TGCGCCAGCAGCCAAGCTACAGGGACCTACAATGAGCAGTTCTTC. Residues: CASSQATGTYNEQFF. This chain joins TRBV4-1 and TRBJ2-1, with D possibly being TRBD1 (6 bases). The CDR3 extends over 15 amino acids. V shed 1 base and J shed 2 bases, with 9 bases lying between them. Germline CDR1 and CDR2: MGHRA and YSYEKL.

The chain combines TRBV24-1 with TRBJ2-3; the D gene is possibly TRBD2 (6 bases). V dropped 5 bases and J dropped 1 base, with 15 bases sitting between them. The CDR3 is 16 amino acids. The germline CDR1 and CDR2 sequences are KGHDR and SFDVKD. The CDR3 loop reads CATSALSASGTDTQYF. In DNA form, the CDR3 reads TGTGCCACCAGTGCCCTGTCAGCTAGCGGCACAGATACGCAGTATTTT.

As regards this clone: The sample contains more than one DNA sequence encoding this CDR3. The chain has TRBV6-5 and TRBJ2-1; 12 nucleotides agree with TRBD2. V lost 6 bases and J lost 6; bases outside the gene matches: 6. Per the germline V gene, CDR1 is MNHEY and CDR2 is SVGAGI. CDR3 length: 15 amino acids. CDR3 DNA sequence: TGTGCCAGCAGCCGCGGACTAGCGGGATCCAATGAGCAGTTCTTC. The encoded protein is CASSRGLAGSNEQFF.

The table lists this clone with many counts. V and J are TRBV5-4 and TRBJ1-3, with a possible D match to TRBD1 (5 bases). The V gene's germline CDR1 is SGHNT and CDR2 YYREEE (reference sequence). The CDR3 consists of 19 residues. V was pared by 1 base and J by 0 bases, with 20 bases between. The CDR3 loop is CASSLRQTRTYDSGNTIYF. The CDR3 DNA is TGTGCCAGCAGCTTGAGACAGACGCGAACTTACGACTCTGGAAACACCATATATTTT.

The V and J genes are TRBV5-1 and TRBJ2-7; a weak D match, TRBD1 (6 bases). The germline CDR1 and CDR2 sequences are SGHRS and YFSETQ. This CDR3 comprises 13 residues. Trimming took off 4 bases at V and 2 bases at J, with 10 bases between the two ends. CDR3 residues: CASSLRGTYEQYF. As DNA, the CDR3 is TGCGCCAGCAGCCTCAGGGGTACCTACGAGCAGTACTTC.

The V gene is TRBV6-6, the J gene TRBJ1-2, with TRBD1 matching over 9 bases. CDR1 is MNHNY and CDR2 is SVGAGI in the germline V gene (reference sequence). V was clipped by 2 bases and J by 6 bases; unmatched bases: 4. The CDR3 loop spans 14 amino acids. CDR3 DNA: TGTGCCAGCAGTTACGGACAGGGGTGGAATGGCTACACCTTC. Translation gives CASSYGQGWNGYTF.

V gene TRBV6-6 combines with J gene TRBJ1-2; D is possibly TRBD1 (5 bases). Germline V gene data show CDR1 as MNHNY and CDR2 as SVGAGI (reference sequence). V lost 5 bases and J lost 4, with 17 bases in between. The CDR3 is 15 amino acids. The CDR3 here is CASSRQATVSYGYTF. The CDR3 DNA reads TGTGCCAGCAGTCGCCAAGCGACAGTCAGCTATGGCTACACCTTC.

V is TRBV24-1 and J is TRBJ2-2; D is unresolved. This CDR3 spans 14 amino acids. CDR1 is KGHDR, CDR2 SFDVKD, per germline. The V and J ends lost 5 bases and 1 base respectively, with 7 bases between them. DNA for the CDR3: TGTGCCACCAGTGCCGCAGGGAACACCGGGGAGCTGTTTTTT. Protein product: CATSAAGNTGELFF.

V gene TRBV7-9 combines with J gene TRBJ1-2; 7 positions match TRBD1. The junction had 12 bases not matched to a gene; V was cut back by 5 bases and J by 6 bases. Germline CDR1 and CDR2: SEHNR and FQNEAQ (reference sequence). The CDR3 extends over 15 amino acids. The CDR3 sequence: CASSPSRDSPDGYTF. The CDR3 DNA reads TGTGCCAGCAGCCCGTCCCGGGACAGTCCAGATGGCTACACCTTC.